This record concerns one T cell receptor (beta chain) sequence. The data originate from a study of blood T cell repertoires in COVID-19. The wider study: Samples representing acute and convalescent COVID-19 were sourced from the United States, Italy and Spain. T cells, B-cell-depleted T cells, or PBMCs supplied cDNA or gDNA.

This CDR3 spans 16 amino acids. V lost 2 bases to trimming and J lost 2 bases; unmatched junction nucleotides: 5. CDR1 and CDR2 from the germline V gene are SGHTA and FQGNSA. How the authors handled the data: Quantification of nucleated cells was approximated via reference gene primer amplification. Using immunoSEQ multiplex PCR, the repertoire was profiled, and TCRdb retains in-frame clones only, with some absent. V and J calls and clone size are copied from that table; D and trimming were computed from the DNA. The data show approximately 170,000 clones, with 89% seen just once and roughly 2% held by the top ten.

V and J are TRBV7-2 and TRBJ2-3; 9 bases are shared with TRBD2. This TCR was sampled from a man aged 18 to 30 who had recovered from COVID-19. Sequences were obtained from peripheral blood. Written as DNA, the CDR3 is TGTGCCAGCAGCTTAAGGCTAGCGGGACTCACAGATACGCAGTATTTT. Its protein product is CASSLRLAGLTDTQYF. The full variable domain, completed using reference TRBV7-2 and TRBJ2-3, is GAGVSQSPSNKVTEKGKDVELRCDPISGHTALYWYRQSLGQGLEFLIYFQGNSAPDKSGLPSDRFSAERTGGSVSTLTIQRTQQEDSAVYLCASSLRLAGLTDTQYFGPGTRLTVL.